This passage covers 14 T cell receptor beta chains from one sample sequenced in a study of T cell changes during pregnancy in multiple sclerosis (dated by TCRdb to between 2018 and 2020). Libraries were prepared through the immunoSEQ multiplex PCR assay. The immuneACCESS repertoire file appears here via TCRdb, limited to in-frame rearrangements. These files lack a portion of the clones; in checked studies, under half of the deficit traces to unresolved V genes, and the cause of the others is not known. Counted in this sample were about 73,000 clones; roughly 92% of them appeared once. The ten largest make up 2.5% to 3% of the sample. The starting material was peripheral blood, obtained in the third trimester of pregnancy. The receptor set was obtained from a female donor in good health, enrolled as a control in a pregnancy study.

V is TRBV28 and J is TRBJ1-1, with 9 bases aligning to TRBD1. The V and J ends lost 5 bases and 6 bases, in that order; junction bases with no gene match: 7. The CDR3 extends over 14 amino acids. Germline CDR1 is MDHEN and CDR2 is SYDVKM. The CDR3 region has the DNA TGTGCCAGCAGTACAGGGGGCAAAGTAGCTGAAGCTTTCTTT. Translation: CASSTGGKVAEAFF. Combining the CDR3 with reference TRBV28 and TRBJ1-1 gives the whole variable domain DVKVTQSSRYLVKRTGEKVFLECVQDMDHENMFWYRQDPGLGLRLIYFSYDVKMKEKGDIPEGYSVSREKKERFSLILESASTNQTSMYLCASSTGGKVAEAFFGQGTRLTVV.

V and J are TRBV7-3 and TRBJ2-3, with D perhaps TRBD2 (6 bases). CDR3 length: 15 residues. Trimming stripped 2 bases from V and 2 bases from J, with 11 bases between. Germline loops: CDR1 SGHTA, CDR2 FQGTGA. In DNA form, the CDR3 reads TGTGCCAGCAGCTTATCCAGCGGGCACACAGATACGCAGTATTTT. Translating gives CASSLSSGHTDTQYF.

This rearrangement joins TRBV4-2 to TRBJ2-2, with a weak D call TRBD2 (6 bases). Germline V gene sequence: CDR1 LGHNA, CDR2 YNFKEQ. Trimming stripped 4 bases from V and 1 base from J, with 16 bases between. This CDR3 comprises 17 residues. The DNA for the CDR3 is TGTGCCAGCAGCCCCCATGGAGTAGCGGAGAACACCGGGGAGCTGTTTTTT. Its translation is CASSPHGVAENTGELFF.

The CDR3 DNA is TGTGCCAGCAGCTTAGGAGCGGGAATACAAGAGACCCAGTACTTC. Residues: CASSLGAGIQETQYF. The chain is built from TRBV7-9 and TRBJ2-5; 7 nucleotides agree with TRBD2. Germline lookup yields CDR1 SEHNR and CDR2 FQNEAQ (reference sequence). V dropped 1 base and J dropped 2; count of bases not matched to a gene: 4. The CDR3 consists of 15 residues.

Points on this clone: A clone one base away is much larger, so this may be a read error. The genes are TRBV7-9 and TRBJ1-1; 8 bases are shared with TRBD1. In germline, CDR1 is SEHNR, CDR2 FQNEAQ (reference sequence). The CDR3 is 13 amino acids. V lost 5 bases, J lost 1 base, and 0 bases stayed unmatched. The CDR3 loop is CASSGQGNTEAFF. DNA of the CDR3: TGTGCCAGCAGCGGACAGGGGAACACTGAAGCTTTCTTT. Filled out from reference TRBV7-9 and TRBJ1-1, the complete variable domain reads DTGVSQNPRHKITKRGQNVTFRCDPISEHNRLYWYRQTLGQGPEFLTYFQNEAQLEKSRLLSDRFSAERPKGSFSTLEIQRTEQGDSAMYLCASSGQGNTEAFFGQGTRLTVV.

The V call is TRBV11-1, the J call TRBJ1-5; 8 nucleotides align to TRBD1. V gave up 6 bases and J gave up 2 bases; unmatched junction bases: 3. CDR1 and CDR2 (germline): SGHAT, FQDESV (reference sequence). The CDR3 is 14 residues long. CDR3 nucleotides: TGTGCCAGCAGTTTGACAGGGGGCAATCAGCCCCAGCATTTT. This gives the protein CASSLTGGNQPQHF. Combining the CDR3 with reference TRBV11-1 and TRBJ1-5 gives the whole variable domain EAEVAQSPRYKITEKSQAVAFWCDPISGHATLYWYRQILGQGPELLVQFQDESVVDDSQLPKDRFSAERLKGVDSTLKIQPAELGDSAMYLCASSLTGGNQPQHFGDGTRLSIL.

The rearrangement joins TRBV30 to TRBJ1-4; no firm D call. Germline loops: CDR1 GTSNPN, CDR2 SVGIG (reference sequence). This CDR3 has 16 amino acids. V dropped 2 bases and J dropped 0 bases, with 13 bases sitting between them. CDR3 loop: CAWSKTAAATNEKLFF. Here the CDR3 DNA reads TGTGCCTGGAGTAAAACAGCAGCTGCAACTAATGAAAAACTGTTTTTT.

The rearrangement uses TRBV2 and TRBJ1-2, with 10 bases matching TRBD1. J was trimmed by 5 bases and V by 7 bases; bases with no gene match: 4. Germline V gene lookup returns CDR1 SNHLY and CDR2 FYNNEI. The CDR3 runs 13 residues. CDR3 nucleotides: TGTGCCAGCATTCTGGACAGGGGGTATGGCTACACCTTC. It encodes CASILDRGYGYTF.

V usage is TRBV9 and J usage is TRBJ1-5, with a possible D match to TRBD1 (5 bases). Trimming shortened V by 4 bases and J by 2 bases, and 10 bases separated the two germline ends. The CDR3 has 14 amino acids. Germline V gene lookup returns CDR1 SGDLS and CDR2 YYNGEE. Here the CDR3 reads CASSTGGGNQPQHF. CDR3 DNA: TGTGCCAGCAGCACGGGGGGGGGCAATCAGCCCCAGCATTTT.

The V gene is TRBV2, the J gene TRBJ1-2, with D perhaps TRBD1 (6 bases). Trimming pared 0 bases from V and 3 bases from J, leaving 17 bases between. The germline V gene has CDR1 SNHLY and CDR2 FYNNEI. The CDR3 has 17 amino acids. CDR3 sequence: CASSEALREGGYYGYTF. CDR3 in DNA: TGTGCCAGCAGTGAAGCGCTTCGGGAGGGGGGATACTATGGCTACACCTTC.

The V gene is TRBV18, the J gene TRBJ2-7, with TRBD1 matching over 7 bases. Trimming took 4 bases from V and 5 from J; bases not matched to a gene: 5. This CDR3 comprises 13 residues. Germline lookup yields CDR1 KGHSH and CDR2 LQKENI. CDR3 DNA sequence: TGTGCCAGCTCACAGGGGGCAATCCACGAGCAGTACTTC. It specifies CASSQGAIHEQYF.

The chain combines TRBV7-2 with TRBJ1-1; 8 bases match TRBD1. The CDR3 has 15 residues. Germline V CDR1 and CDR2: SGHTA, FQGNSA. V gave up 6 bases and J gave up 1 base; unmatched junction bases: 7. The CDR3 protein is CASRQSGGANTEAFF. For the CDR3, the DNA is TGTGCCAGCAGGCAATCAGGGGGCGCGAACACTGAAGCTTTCTTT.

The chain couples TRBV4-1 to TRBJ1-2, with 7 positions matching TRBD1. V shed 0 bases, J shed 4 bases, and the junction held 14 bases outside the gene matches. The CDR3 is 18 residues long. Germline CDR1 is MGHRA and CDR2 is YSYEKL. The CDR3 region has the DNA TGCGCCAGCAGCCAAGAATTTGCCTCTCCAGGGGGTGGCTATGGCTACACCTTC. This gives the protein CASSQEFASPGGGYGYTF.

The chain recombines TRBV6-1 with TRBJ2-7; 9 nucleotides align to TRBD2. Germline CDR1 and CDR2: MNHNS and SASEGT. The V gene end was trimmed by 2 bases and the J gene end by 9 bases; junction bases not matched to a gene: 8. This CDR3 comprises 14 residues. This chain's CDR3 is CASSELERGASQYF. For the CDR3, the DNA is TGTGCCAGCAGTGAACTTGAGCGGGGGGCCTCGCAGTACTTC.